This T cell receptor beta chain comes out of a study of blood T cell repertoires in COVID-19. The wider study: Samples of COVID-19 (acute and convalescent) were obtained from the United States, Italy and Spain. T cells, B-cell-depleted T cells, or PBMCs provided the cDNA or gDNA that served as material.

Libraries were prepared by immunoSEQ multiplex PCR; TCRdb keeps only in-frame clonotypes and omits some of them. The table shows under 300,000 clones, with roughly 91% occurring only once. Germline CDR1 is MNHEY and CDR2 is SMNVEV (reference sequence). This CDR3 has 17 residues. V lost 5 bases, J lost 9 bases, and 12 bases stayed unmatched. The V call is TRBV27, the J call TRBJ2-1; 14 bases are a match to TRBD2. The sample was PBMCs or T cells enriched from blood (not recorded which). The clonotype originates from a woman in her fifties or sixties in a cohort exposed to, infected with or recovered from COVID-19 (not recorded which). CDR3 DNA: TGTGCCAGCAGTCTGGCCGGGACTAGCGGGAGTGCGGGTGAGCAGTTCTTC. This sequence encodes CASSLAGTSGSAGEQFF.